This TCR beta chain was sequenced during a study of prognosis after radiotherapy for stage I lung cancer. Findings and caveats of the study: After stereotactic body radiation therapy, unique TCR clone counts dropped from a median of roughly 9,900 to 7,200. Lower post-radiation Shannon entropy was seen in patients who went on to develop distant metastases.

CDR3 length: 16 amino acids. From germline, CDR1 is LNHDA and CDR2 SQIVND (reference sequence). With V trimmed by 4 bases and J by 6 bases, 12 bases remained unmatched. Two-round multiplex PCR, the amplification method, yielded TCR beta CDR3 from genomic DNA. First-round PCR amplification was performed with primers specific to each TRBV and TRBJ gene. TCRdb re-called the multiplex PCR reads through MiXCR, storing one row per CDR3 protein. The sample lists over 45,000 distinct CDR3 sequences; around 27% were seen once. This clonotype was found once. Antigen: not known. The TCR comes from a donor aged 50 or older with non-small cell lung cancer. The genes are TRBV19 and TRBJ2-1, with 7 bases fitting TRBD2. The source material was PBMCs, sampled before or after stereotactic body radiation therapy (not recorded which). CDR3: CASSNLAVANANEQFF. CDR3 nucleotide sequence: TGTGCCAGTAGTAACCTAGCGGTGGCCAACGCCAATGAGCAGTTCTTC. The full variable domain, completed using reference TRBV19 and TRBJ2-1, is DGGITQSPKYLFRKEGQNVTLSCEQNLNHDAMYWYRQDPGQGLRLIYYSQIVNDFQKGDIAEGYSVSREKKESFPLTVTSAQKNPTAFYLCASSNLAVANANEQFFGPGTRLTVL.